The T cell receptor (beta chain) under discussion was sequenced for a study of blood T cell repertoires in COVID-19 (TCRdb year 2020). Context from the whole study: Samples covering the acute and convalescent phases of COVID-19 were provided by collaborators in the United States, Italy and Spain. The prospective study material was composed of cDNA or gDNA derived from T cells, B-cell-depleted T cells, or PBMCs. The dataset comprised deeply sampled blood TCRbeta repertoires from subjects exposed to, actively infected with, or recovered from COVID-19. The repertoires were released in a freely available public database meant as a resource for research on the immune response to SARS-CoV-2. Samples came from the ongoing ImmuneRACE study (first 160 participants) plus 1,254 subjects from 6 global collaborators. Nearly every sample came with metadata listing a de-identified subject ID, COVID-19 status, age in years and sex. Where HLA class I and class II types were available, the types were taken from metadata supplied by the sample provider, not from assay-based typing. Paper-wide results and their limitations: The quantity of clinical and demographic metadata differed by source and by participant and was supplied without curation.

V is trimmed back by 2 bases and J by 4 bases, and the junction contains 1 base that no gene match accounts for. The CDR3 starts with the cysteine, ends with the phenylalanine, and has 15 residues. Of all the DNA, just the CDR3 is kept, 45 bases in frame from base 1. The germline V gene gives CDR1 as KGHSH and CDR2 as LQKENI. Participants in the prospective study were aged about 18 to 95 years, lived in 20 to 25 United States geographic areas, and enrolled through a virtual design. In the prospective study, cohorts were assigned on the basis of participant-reported clinical history obtained from a screening survey and a study questionnaire. For ImmuneRACE Cohort 3, a participant was defined as recovered based on two consecutive negative NP/OP PCR tests, clearance by a healthcare professional, or resolution of symptoms. In the prospective study, mobile phlebotomists collected whole blood, serum and a nasopharyngeal or oropharyngeal swab from each participant. Over an approximately 2-month period, participants in the prospective study had the option of providing additional blood draws and questionnaires. Blood samples from the prospective study were shipped frozen or at room temperature prior to DNA extraction.

In the case of this clone: Its antigen is unknown. No much larger clone exists at a distance of one base, and base qualities are not known.

TCRbeta CDR3 regions were amplified from genomic DNA using the immunoSEQ Assay, a bias-controlled multiplex PCR. For the original study's pipeline: The number of nucleated cells in each sample was estimated by amplification of reference gene primers within the assay. To quantify the absolute abundance of each unique TCRbeta CDR3 rearrangement, sequence reads were collapsed and filtered. For each sample, productive Simpson clonality was calculated as the square root of Simpson's diversity index over productive rearrangements. Entries here come from immuneACCESS through TCRdb and include only in-frame sequences with V and J called. Some clones fail to appear in such tables; in the studies checked, an unresolved V gene covers under half of the shortfall, and the cause of the remainder is unknown. That table is the source of V, J and clone size, and D and trimming were worked out from the DNA. The sample includes about 210,000 clones, with approximately 90% observed a single time. 0.95% to 1.5% of the sample goes to the ten largest clones.

This receptor was identified in a man aged 25 to 45 who had recovered from COVID-19. The chain is encoded by TRBV18 joined to TRBJ2-1, and TRBD2 matches 11 of the central bases. Sequenced: PBMCs or T cells enriched from blood (not recorded which). The nucleotide sequence reads as follows: TGTGCCAGCTCACCAATAGCGGGAGGGTACAATGAGCAGTTCTTC. This yields the protein CASSPIAGGYNEQFF.